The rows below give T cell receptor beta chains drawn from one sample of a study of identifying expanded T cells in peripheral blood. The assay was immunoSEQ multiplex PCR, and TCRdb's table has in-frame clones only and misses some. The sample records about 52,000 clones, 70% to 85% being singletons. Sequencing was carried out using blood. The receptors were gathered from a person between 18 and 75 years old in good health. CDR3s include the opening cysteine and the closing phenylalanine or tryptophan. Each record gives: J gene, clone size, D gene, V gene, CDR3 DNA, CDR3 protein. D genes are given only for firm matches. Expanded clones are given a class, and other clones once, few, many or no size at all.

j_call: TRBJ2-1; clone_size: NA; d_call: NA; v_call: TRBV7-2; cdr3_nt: TGTGCCAGCAGCTTAGGGGTCGGCAGCTACAATGAGCAGTTCTTC; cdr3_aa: CASSLGVGSYNEQFF
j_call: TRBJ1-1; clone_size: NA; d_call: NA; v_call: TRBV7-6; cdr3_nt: TGTGCCAGCAAGTCTGGGGGCGGGGCTGAAGCTTTCTTT; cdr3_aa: CASKSGGGAEAFF
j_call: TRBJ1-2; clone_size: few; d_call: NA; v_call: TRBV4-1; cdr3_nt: TGCGCCAGCAGCCAAGATGGTAACTATGGCTACACCTTC; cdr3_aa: CASSQDGNYGYTF
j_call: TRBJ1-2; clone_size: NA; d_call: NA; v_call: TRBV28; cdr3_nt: TGTGCCAGCAGTTTAGGGCAGAATAACTATGGCTACACCTTC; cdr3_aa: CASSLGQNNYGYTF
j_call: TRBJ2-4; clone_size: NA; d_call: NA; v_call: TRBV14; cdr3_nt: TGTGCCAGCAGCCAAACAGGCACTGGCAAAAACATTCAGTACTTC; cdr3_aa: CASSQTGTGKNIQYF
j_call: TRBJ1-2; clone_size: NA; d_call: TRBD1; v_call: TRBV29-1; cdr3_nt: TGCAGCGTTGAACCCAGGGGGCGGGTCGGCTACACCTTC; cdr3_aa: CSVEPRGRVGYTF
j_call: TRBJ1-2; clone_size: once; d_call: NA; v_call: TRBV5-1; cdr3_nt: TGCGCCAGCAGTGGCACTAACTATGGCTACACCTTC; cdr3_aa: CASSGTNYGYTF
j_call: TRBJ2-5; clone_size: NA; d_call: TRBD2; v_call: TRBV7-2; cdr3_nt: TGTGCCAGCAGCTTAGGGGCTAGCGGGTTCCAAGAGACCCAGTACTTC; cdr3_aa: CASSLGASGFQETQYF
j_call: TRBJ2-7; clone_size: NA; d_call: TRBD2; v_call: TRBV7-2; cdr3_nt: TGTGCCAGCAGCTTAGTCGTAGCGGGAGTATCCGAGCAGTACTTC; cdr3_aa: CASSLVVAGVSEQYF
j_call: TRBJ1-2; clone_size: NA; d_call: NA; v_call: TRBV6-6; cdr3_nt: TGTGCCAGCAGAACAGGGAGCTATGGCTACACCTTC; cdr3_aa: CASRTGSYGYTF
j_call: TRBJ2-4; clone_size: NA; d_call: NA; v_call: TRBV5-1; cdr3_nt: TGCGCCAGCAGCTTGGGACAGGTCAAGGACATTCAGTACTTC; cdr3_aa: CASSLGQVKDIQYF
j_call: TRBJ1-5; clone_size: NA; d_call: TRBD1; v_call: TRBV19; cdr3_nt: TGTGCCAGTAGTATTCGGACAGGGGGCCATCAGCCCCAGCATTTT; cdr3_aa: CASSIRTGGHQPQHF
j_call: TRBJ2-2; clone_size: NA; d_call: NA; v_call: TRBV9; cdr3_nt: TGTGCCAGCAGCGTATGGGACTCAGTAGGAGTCACCGGGGAGCTGTTTTTT; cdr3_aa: CASSVWDSVGVTGELFF
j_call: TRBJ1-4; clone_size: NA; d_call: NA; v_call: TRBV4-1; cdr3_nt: TGCGCCAGCAGCCAAGGAAGGGGAGCAACTAATGAAAAACTGTTTTTT; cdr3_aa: CASSQGRGATNEKLFF
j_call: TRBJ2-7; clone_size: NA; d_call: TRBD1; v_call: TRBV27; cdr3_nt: TGTGCCAGCAGTTTCTGGACAGGGTATACCTACGAGCAGTACTTC; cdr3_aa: CASSFWTGYTYEQYF
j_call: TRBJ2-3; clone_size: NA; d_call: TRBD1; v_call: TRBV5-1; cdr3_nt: TGCGCCAGTAAACACCGGGACAGAAGCACAGATACGCAGTATTTT; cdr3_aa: CASKHRDRSTDTQYF
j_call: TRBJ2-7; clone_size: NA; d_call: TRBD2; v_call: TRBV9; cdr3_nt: TGTGCCAGCAGCGTGTTCGCGGGAGGCCCCTCCTACGAGCAGTACTTC; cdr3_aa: CASSVFAGGPSYEQYF
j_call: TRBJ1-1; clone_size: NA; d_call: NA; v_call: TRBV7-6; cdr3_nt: TGTGCCAGCAGGGGAGTCTTGAACACTGAAGCTTTCTTT; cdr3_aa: CASRGVLNTEAFF
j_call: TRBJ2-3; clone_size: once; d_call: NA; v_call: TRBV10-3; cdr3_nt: TGTGCCATCAGTGTTGACAATACGCAGTATTTT; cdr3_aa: CAISVDNTQYF
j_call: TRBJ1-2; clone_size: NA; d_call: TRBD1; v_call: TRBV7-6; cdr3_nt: TGTGCCAGCAGCTTAGACGACAGGGCCCACTATGGCTACACCTTC; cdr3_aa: CASSLDDRAHYGYTF
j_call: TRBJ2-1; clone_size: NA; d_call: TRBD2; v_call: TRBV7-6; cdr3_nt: TGTGCCAGCAGCTCGTATTATGGCGGACTAGCGGGAGGTCGGAGCAATGAGCAGTTCTTC; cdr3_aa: CASSSYYGGLAGGRSNEQFF
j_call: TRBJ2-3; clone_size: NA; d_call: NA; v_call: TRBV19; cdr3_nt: TGTGCCAGTAGTATAGCTCCGGCGAGCACAGATACGCAGTATTTT; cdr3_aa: CASSIAPASTDTQYF
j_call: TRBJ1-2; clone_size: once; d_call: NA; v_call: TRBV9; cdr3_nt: TGTGCCAGCAGCGTAGCTGCGCAGGGAGTTGGCTACACCTTC; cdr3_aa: CASSVAAQGVGYTF
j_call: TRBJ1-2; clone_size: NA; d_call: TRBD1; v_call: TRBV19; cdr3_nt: TGTGCCAGTAGTGAAAGACAGGGGTTCGCTGGCTACACCTTC; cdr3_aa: CASSERQGFAGYTF
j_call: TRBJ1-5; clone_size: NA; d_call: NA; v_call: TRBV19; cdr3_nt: TGTGCCAGTAGTATAGTAGCAGTTAGCAATCAGCCCCAGCATTTT; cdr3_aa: CASSIVAVSNQPQHF
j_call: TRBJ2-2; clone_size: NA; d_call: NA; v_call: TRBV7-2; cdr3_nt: TGTGCCAGCAGCTCCTACACCGGGGAGCTGTTTTTT; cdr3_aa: CASSSYTGELFF
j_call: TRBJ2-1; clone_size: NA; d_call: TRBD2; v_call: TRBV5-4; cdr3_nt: TGTGCCAGCAGCGGGAGGGCCCCCTACAATGAGCAGTTCTTC; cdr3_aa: CASSGRAPYNEQFF
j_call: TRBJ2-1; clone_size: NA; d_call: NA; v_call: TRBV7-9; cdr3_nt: TGTGCCAGCAGCCAAGGGGGGGTTTGGTTCTTC; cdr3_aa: CASSQGGVWFF
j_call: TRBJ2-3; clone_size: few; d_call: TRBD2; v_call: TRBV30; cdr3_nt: TGTGCCTGGAGTTCCGGGGGGGGTGGCCCAGATACGCAGTATTTT; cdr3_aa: CAWSSGGGGPDTQYF
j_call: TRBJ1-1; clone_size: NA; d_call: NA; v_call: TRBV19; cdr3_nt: TGTGCCAGTAGTCTCGGCAGGGTGACCACTGAAGCTTTCTTT; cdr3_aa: CASSLGRVTTEAFF
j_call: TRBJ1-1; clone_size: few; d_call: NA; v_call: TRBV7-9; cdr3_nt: TGTGCCAGCAGCTTTGACGGATTGAACACTGAAGCTTTCTTT; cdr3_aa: CASSFDGLNTEAFF
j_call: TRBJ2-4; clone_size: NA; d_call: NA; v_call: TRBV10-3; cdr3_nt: TGTGCCATCAGTACACCTGCGGCCAAAAACATTCAGTACTTC; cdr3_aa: CAISTPAAKNIQYF
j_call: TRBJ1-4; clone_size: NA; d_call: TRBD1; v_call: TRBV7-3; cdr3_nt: TGTGCCAGCAGCTTAGGGACAGGGGTTGGGGAAAAACTGTTTTTT; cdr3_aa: CASSLGTGVGEKLFF
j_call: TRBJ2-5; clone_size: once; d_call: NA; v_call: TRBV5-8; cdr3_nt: TGTGCCAGCAGCCCCTGGCCTAGCCGGCCAGAGACCCAGTACTTC; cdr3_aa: CASSPWPSRPETQYF
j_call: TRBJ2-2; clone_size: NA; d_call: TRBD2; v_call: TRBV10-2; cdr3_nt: TGCGCCAGCATAGCGGGGGCGAACACCGGGGAGCTGTTTTTT; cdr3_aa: CASIAGANTGELFF
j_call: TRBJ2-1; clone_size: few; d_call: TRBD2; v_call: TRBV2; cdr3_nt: TGTGCCAGCAGTGAGAGGAGCGGGGGGGCCAATGAGCAGTTCTTC; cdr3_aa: CASSERSGGANEQFF
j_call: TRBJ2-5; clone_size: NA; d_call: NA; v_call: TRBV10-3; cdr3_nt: TGTGCCATCAGCGTCACAGGGAGGGAGGAGACCCAGTACTTC; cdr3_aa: CAISVTGREETQYF
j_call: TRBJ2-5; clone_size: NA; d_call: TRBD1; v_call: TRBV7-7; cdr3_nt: TGTGCCAGCAGCACGGGACAGAGAGAGACCCAGTACTTC; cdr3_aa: CASSTGQRETQYF
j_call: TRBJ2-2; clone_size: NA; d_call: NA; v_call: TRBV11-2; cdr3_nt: TGTGCCAGCAGCTTATACTCCGGGGAGCTGTTTTTT; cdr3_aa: CASSLYSGELFF
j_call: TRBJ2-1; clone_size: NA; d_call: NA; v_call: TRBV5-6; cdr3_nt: TGTGCCAGCAGCTTGTGGCTAGCGCAATACAATGAGCAGTTCTTC; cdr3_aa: CASSLWLAQYNEQFF
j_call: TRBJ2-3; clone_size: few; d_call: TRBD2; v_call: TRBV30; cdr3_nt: TGTGCCGCCGGGACTAGCGGGATGGGGTCAGATACGCAGTATTTT; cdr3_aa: CAAGTSGMGSDTQYF
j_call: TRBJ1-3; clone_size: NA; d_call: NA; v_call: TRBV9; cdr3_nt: TGTGCCAGCAGCGTAGGGGGTGCTGGAAACACCATATATTTT; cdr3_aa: CASSVGGAGNTIYF
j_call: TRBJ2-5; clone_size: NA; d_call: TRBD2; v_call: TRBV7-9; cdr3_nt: TGTGCCAGCAGCTTACGGGGGGGGCGAGAGACCCAGTACTTC; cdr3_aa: CASSLRGGRETQYF
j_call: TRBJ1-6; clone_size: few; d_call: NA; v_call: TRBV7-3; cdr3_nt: TGTGCCAGCAGCTTTAACAGAGATTCACCCCTCCACTTT; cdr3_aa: CASSFNRDSPLHF
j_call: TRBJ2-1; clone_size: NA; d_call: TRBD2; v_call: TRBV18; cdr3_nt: TGTGCCAGCTCGTACTACGGGACCACTAGCGGGAACAATGAGCAGTTCTTC; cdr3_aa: CASSYYGTTSGNNEQFF
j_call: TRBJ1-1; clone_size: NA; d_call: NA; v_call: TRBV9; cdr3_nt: TGTGCCAGCAGCGTACTCCAGACCATGAACACTGAAGCTTTCTTT; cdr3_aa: CASSVLQTMNTEAFF
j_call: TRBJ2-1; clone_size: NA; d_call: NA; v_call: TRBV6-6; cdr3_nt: TGTGCCAGCATCAATCCCGGGACTGGGCTCAATGAGCAGTTCTTC; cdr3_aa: CASINPGTGLNEQFF
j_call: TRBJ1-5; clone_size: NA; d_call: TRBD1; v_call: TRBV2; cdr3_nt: TGTGCCAGCAGGACAGGGGGCGGCAATCAGCCCCAGCATTTT; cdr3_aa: CASRTGGGNQPQHF
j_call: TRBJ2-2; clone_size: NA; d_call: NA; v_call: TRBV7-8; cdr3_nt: TGTGCCAGCAGCTTATTTTCGGGGACGAACACCGGGGAGCTGTTTTTT; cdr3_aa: CASSLFSGTNTGELFF
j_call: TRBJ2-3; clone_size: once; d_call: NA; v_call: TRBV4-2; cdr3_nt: TGTGCCAGCAGCCAAGAGGGCGGGGCCGCAGATACGCAGTATTTT; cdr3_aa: CASSQEGGAADTQYF
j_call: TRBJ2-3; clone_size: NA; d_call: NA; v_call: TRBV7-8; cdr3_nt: TGTGCCAGCAGCCCTTTGGGCATTAGCACAGATACGCAGTATTTT; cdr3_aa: CASSPLGISTDTQYF
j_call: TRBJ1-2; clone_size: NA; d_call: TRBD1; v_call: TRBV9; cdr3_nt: TGTGCCAGCAGCGGTTGGGACAGGGGGATCTATGGCTACACCTTC; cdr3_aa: CASSGWDRGIYGYTF
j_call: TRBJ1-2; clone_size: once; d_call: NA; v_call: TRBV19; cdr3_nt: TGTGCCAGTAGTATCAGTCTGGACAGCGGGTCCTATGGCTACACCTTC; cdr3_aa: CASSISLDSGSYGYTF